This passage covers 29 T cell receptor beta chains from one sample sequenced in a study of regulatory T cells in long-lasting Graves disease. TCR beta libraries were built with iRepertoire HTBI primers and Arm-PCR of CDR3 regions. TCRdb ran MiXCR on the multiplex PCR reads and lists one entry per CDR3 protein. The sample has 400,000 to 500,000 distinct CDR3 sequences; about 15% are singletons. As to time point: newly diagnosed GD, antithyroid drugs for less than 3 months. RNA extracted from PBMCs served as the sequencing template. The same data also went into a second study, on T cells in Graves' hyperthyroidism and ophthalmopathy.

The source material was peripheral blood mononuclear cells (PBMCs), sampled at new diagnosis, from a patient treated with antithyroid drugs. These receptors were taken from a woman aged 40-49 years with Graves disease.

As to this clonotype: This is likely an artifact of a read error, given a far larger clone one base away. The chain couples TRBV11-2 to TRBJ2-5; D is unresolved. The end of the DNA fits TRBJ2-1 better, so the J call may be wrong. CDR3 length: 12 residues. Germline V CDR1 and CDR2: SGHAT, FQNNGV. The chain's CDR3 is CASSLGVLAQFF. The CDR3 nucleotides read TGTGCCAGCAGCTTAGGGGTGTTAGCGCAGTTCTTC.

This clonotype has ten or more counts. The chain is built from TRBV7-2 and TRBJ1-1, with D tentatively TRBD1 (5 bases). CDR1 is SGHTA, CDR2 FQGNSA, per germline. The V end was cut by 1 base, the J end by 6 bases, with 15 bases between. The CDR3 sequence is 15 residues long. CDR3 bases: TGTGCCAGCAGCTTAGTAGGAGGCCCGGGGGCTGAAGCTTTCTTT. It is translated as CASSLVGGPGAEAFF.

The count of this clonotype is one. It is likely a read error: a sequence one base away is far more abundant. The V gene is TRBV11-3, the J gene TRBJ2-7; no clear D. The CDR3 length is 12 residues. In germline, CDR1 is SGHNT, CDR2 YENEEA. The CDR3 is CARSPTPYEQYF. The DNA of the CDR3 is TGTGCCCGCAGTCCGACCCCCTACGAGCAGTACTTC.

Ten or more counts support this clonotype. The gene calls are TRBV11-2 and TRBJ2-7; D not resolved. The CDR3 consists of 15 residues. Germline loops: CDR1 SGHAT, CDR2 FQNNGV. The germline V and J ends were trimmed by 5 bases and 3 bases, with 17 bases remaining between them. The CDR3 DNA is TGTGCCAGCAGCCAGCACTGGCAGGAACACTACGAGCAGTACTTC. Translation gives CASSQHWQEHYEQYF. Drawing the rest from reference TRBV11-2 and TRBJ2-7, the complete variable domain is EAGVAQSPRYKIIEKRQSVAFWCNPISGHATLYWYQQILGQGPKLLIQFQNNGVVDDSQLPKDRFSAERLKGVDSTLKIQPAKLEDSAVYLCASSQHWQEHYEQYFGPGTRLTVT.

The sample holds a few counts of this clonotype. CDR3 region: CSGTLAGAGELFF. CDR3 bases: TGCAGCGGAACCCTAGCGGGAGCCGGGGAGCTGTTTTTT. The chain employs TRBV29-1 and TRBJ2-2; 10 nucleotides line up with TRBD2. Germline values: CDR1 SQVTM, CDR2 ANQGSEA. CDR3 length: 13 amino acids. V was pared by 7 bases and J by 6 bases, with 5 bases of the junction left unmatched.

This clonotype was counted many times. J is TRBJ1-3 and V is TRBV19; a possible D gene is TRBD1 (5 bases). Trimming shortened V by 3 bases and J by 0 bases, and 15 bases separated the two germline ends. CDR3 size: 17 residues. The germline V gene encodes CDR1 LNHDA and CDR2 SQIVND (reference sequence). The CDR3 sequence is CASSIGDTGFSGNTIYF. The DNA of the CDR3 is TGTGCCAGTAGTATTGGAGACACAGGTTTCTCTGGAAACACCATATATTTT.

As for this clonotype: The junction differs from germline at one of its ends, possibly a read error. The CDR3 sequence is CACSVAGEQFF. CDR3 nucleotide sequence: TGTGCCTGTAGTGTCGCGGGTGAGCAGTTCTTC. This chain uses TRBV30 with TRBJ2-1, with a tentative D call TRBD2 (5 bases). The CDR3 has 11 residues. Germline lookup yields CDR1 GTSNPN and CDR2 SVGIG (reference sequence).

This clonotype was detected only a few times. The chain carries TRBV11-2 and TRBJ1-3; D remains ambiguous. The CDR3 loop spans 17 amino acids. Germline CDR1 reads SGHAT; CDR2 reads FQNNGV. V was shortened by 1 base and J by 0 bases, with 13 bases between the two germline ends. As DNA, the CDR3 is TGTGCCAGCAGCTTAGTGCAGAAGGAAAACTCTGGAAACACCATATATTTT. It specifies CASSLVQKENSGNTIYF.

In its sample, this clonotype was seen many times. J is TRBJ2-3 and V is TRBV11-3, with 8 positions matching TRBD2. Germline V gene lookup returns CDR1 SGHNT and CDR2 YENEEA. The V and J ends lost 1 base and 3 bases, in that order; junction bases with no gene match: 6. This CDR3 comprises 16 residues. The DNA of the CDR3 is TGTGCCAGCAGCTTAGGATCCAGCGGGAGTACAGATACGCAGTATTTT. Amino acids: CASSLGSSGSTDTQYF.

This clonotype was observed at least ten times. V and J are TRBV30 and TRBJ1-6; TRBD1 matches 7 bases. The CDR3 loop spans 13 amino acids. After removal of 3 bases from V and 12 bases from J, the junction contained 8 bases not matched to a gene. The germline CDR1 and CDR2 sequences are GTSNPN and SVGIG (reference sequence). CDR3 in amino acids: CAWRGHRGGPLHF. The CDR3 DNA follows: TGTGCCTGGAGGGGACACAGGGGAGGACCCCTCCACTTT.

The chain joins TRBV12-3 or TRBV12-4 to TRBJ2-1, with 8 bases matching TRBD1. CDR3 size: 14 residues. V shed 2 bases and J 8 bases; nucleotides not matched to a gene: 5. The CDR3 spells CASSLPGQGHEQFF. CDR3 DNA: TGTGCCAGCAGTTTACCCGGACAGGGTCATGAGCAGTTCTTC.

This chain links TRBV30 with TRBJ2-3; no clear D gene. Germline V lookup: CDR1 GTSNPN, CDR2 SVGIG (reference sequence). There are 11 residues in the CDR3. V was trimmed by 5 bases and J by 2 bases, leaving 5 bases between them. This CDR3 is CAWGITDTQYF. For the CDR3, the DNA is TGTGCCTGGGGGATCACAGATACGCAGTATTTT.

At least ten counts were recorded for this clonotype. The V call is TRBV7-9, the J call TRBJ2-5; D unresolved. The CDR3 extends over 14 amino acids. Trimming cost V 1 base and J 7 bases, with 13 bases left between them. Germline V gene sequence: CDR1 SEHNR, CDR2 FQNEAQ (reference sequence). This CDR3 is CASSLVGSKRTQYF. CDR3 in DNA: TGTGCCAGCAGCTTAGTCGGATCCAAGAGGACCCAGTACTTC.

The gene calls are TRBV24-1 and TRBJ2-1; 14 bases map to TRBD2. The CDR3 is made up of 22 amino acids. Per germline, CDR1 KGHDR and CDR2 SFDVKD. V was clipped by 0 bases and J by 2 bases; unmatched bases: 14. The CDR3 loop is CATSDLPYPGLAGDRAYNEQFF. The CDR3 DNA reads TGTGCCACCAGTGATTTGCCTTACCCGGGACTAGCGGGAGACAGAGCCTACAATGAGCAGTTCTTC.

This sequence joins TRBV9 and TRBJ2-7; D could derive from TRBD1 or TRBD2 (5 bases each). This CDR3 is built from 11 residues. V lost 10 bases and J 5 bases, leaving 13 bases between the germline ends. The V gene's germline CDR1 is SGDLS and CDR2 YYNGEE. The CDR3 loop reads CAPWGINEQYF. The CDR3 nucleotides read TGTGCCCCCTGGGGGATAAACGAGCAGTACTTC.

The sample holds many counts of this clonotype. The chain couples TRBV6-5 to TRBJ2-7, with D hard to call. This CDR3 region has 13 residues. Trimming stripped 0 bases from V and 5 bases from J, with 8 bases between. In germline, CDR1 is MNHEY, CDR2 SVGAGI. This chain's CDR3 is CASSYSIGDEQYF. The CDR3 nucleotides read TGTGCCAGCAGTTACTCGATCGGCGACGAGCAGTACTTC.

The chain recombines TRBV4-3 with TRBJ1-2; 8 positions agree with TRBD1. The CDR3 is 17 amino acids. J gave up 3 bases and V 0 bases, and 9 bases lay outside the gene matches. From germline, CDR1 is LGHNA and CDR2 YSLEER. CDR3 amino acids: CASSQDPGTGMYYGYTF. DNA for the CDR3: TGCGCCAGCAGCCAAGATCCAGGGACAGGAATGTACTATGGCTACACCTTC.

The V and J genes are TRBV6-5 and TRBJ1-3; 9 positions match TRBD1. V gave up 4 bases and J gave up 0 bases; unmatched junction bases: 7. The CDR3 sequence is 17 residues long. Germline V CDR1 and CDR2: MNHEY, SVGAGI. CDR3 nucleotides: TGTGCCAGCAGTTCGATACAGGGGGCTTTCTCTGGAAACACCATATATTTT. This sequence encodes CASSSIQGAFSGNTIYF.

The table lists this clonotype with many counts. This sequence joins TRBV20-1 and TRBJ2-3; tentatively, D is TRBD2 (5 bases). CDR3 length: 15 amino acids. Per the germline V gene, CDR1 is DFQATT and CDR2 is SNEGSKA (reference sequence). V lost 0 bases to trimming and J lost 4 bases, with 14 bases between them. The DNA of the CDR3 is TGCAGTGCTAGAGATCGTAGCACGGGATCAGATACGCAGTATTTT. It translates to CSARDRSTGSDTQYF.

This clonotype came up a few times. The chain is built from TRBV20-1 and TRBJ2-7, with D uncertain. The CDR3 runs 13 residues. Germline V gene lookup returns CDR1 DFQATT and CDR2 SNEGSKA (reference sequence). With 1 base removed from V and 3 bases from J, the gap between germline ends came to 10 bases. The CDR3 DNA is TGCAGTGCTAGAGTCATAGATAACTACGAGCAGTACTTC. Protein product: CSARVIDNYEQYF.

This clonotype appeared many times. This CDR3 is CASSPAQGTAYNEQFF. The CDR3 DNA reads as TGTGCCAGCTCACCAGCGCAAGGGACAGCCTACAATGAGCAGTTCTTC. V is TRBV18 and J is TRBJ2-1, with TRBD1 matching over 7 bases. This CDR3 has 16 amino acids. Losses at the gene ends were 2 bases for V and 2 bases for J; bases not matched to a gene: 6. Germline values: CDR1 KGHSH, CDR2 LQKENI.

Points on this clonotype: The missing conserved phenylalanine or tryptophan at the end of this CDR3 makes a read error likely. The chain links TRBV12-3 or TRBV12-4 to TRBJ1-1; 7 bases align to TRBD1. Unmatched junction bases numbered 6, after V lost 6 bases and J lost 2 bases. This CDR3 is 14 amino acids long. CDR3 nucleotide sequence: TGTGCCAGCAGCTGGGGACAGACAAACACTGAAGCTTTCCTT. Its translation is CASSWGQTNTEAFL.

This clonotype was detected once. The chain links TRBV7-9 to TRBJ2-5; D remains unclear. Germline V gene lookup returns CDR1 SEHNR and CDR2 FQNEAQ (reference sequence). CDR3 size: 16 residues. The V and J ends lost 1 base and 3 bases respectively, with 15 bases between them. CDR3 amino acids: CASSLGLRVGKETQYF. CDR3 nucleotides: TGTGCCAGCAGCTTAGGTTTGCGTGTAGGGAAAGAGACCCAGTACTTC.

This clonotype was seen repeatedly, ten times or more. The V call is TRBV7-2, the J call TRBJ1-2; D ambiguous. Deletions cut 1 base from V and 4 bases from J, with 13 bases between. CDR3 length: 15 amino acids. From germline, CDR1 is SGHTA and CDR2 FQGNSA. The CDR3 nucleotides are TGTGCCAGCAGCTTAGGTAGGATCGACCGCTATGGCTACACCTTC. Translating gives CASSLGRIDRYGYTF.

This chain uses TRBV6-2 or TRBV6-3 with TRBJ2-2; D is tentatively TRBD1 or TRBD2 (6 bases each). The CDR3 spans 19 residues. Germline V gives CDR1 MNHEY, CDR2 SVGEGT. V lost 2 bases, J lost 0 bases, and 19 bases lay in between. CDR3 region: CASSYGGGTGTPNTGELFF. The CDR3 nucleotides read TGTGCCAGCAGTTACGGTGGCGGGACCGGGACACCGAACACCGGGGAGCTGTTTTTT.

This clonotype was counted at least ten times. The DNA of the CDR3 is TGCAGTGCCACCGCTAGCGGGAACACAGATACGCAGTATTTT. Its translation is CSATASGNTDTQYF. The chain carries TRBV20-1 and TRBJ2-3; 9 positions agree with TRBD2. CDR3 length: 14 amino acids. Germline CDR1 DFQATT, CDR2 SNEGSKA (reference sequence). Germline trimming cut 6 bases from V and 2 bases from J; bases unmatched to any gene: 6.

This clonotype has a count of ten or more. This chain connects TRBV18 to TRBJ1-4; D gene unclear. In germline, CDR1 is KGHSH, CDR2 LQKENI. Between the trimmed V and J ends, which lost 3 bases and 7 bases, there was a span of 9 bases. This CDR3 spans 13 amino acids. The CDR3 is CASSPDGGEKLFF. For the CDR3, the DNA is TGTGCCAGCTCACCCGATGGAGGTGAAAAACTGTTTTTT.

This clonotype was detected many times. J is TRBJ1-2 and V is TRBV19, with D unresolved. This CDR3 spans 14 amino acids. Trimming removed 6 bases from V and 5 bases from J, with 16 bases in between. The germline V gene encodes CDR1 LNHDA and CDR2 SQIVND (reference sequence). The CDR3 reads CASSPTLGGYGYTF. The CDR3 DNA follows: TGTGCCAGTAGCCCAACCCTGGGTGGGTATGGCTACACCTTC.

This clonotype was detected a few times. V and J are TRBV6-2 or TRBV6-3 and TRBJ2-7; 8 bases fit TRBD2. With V trimmed by 0 bases and J by 1 base, 20 bases remained unmatched. The CDR3 has 21 amino acids. Germline CDR1 reads MNHEY; CDR2 reads SVGEGT. CDR3 bases: TGTGCCAGCAGTTACTCGTCCCAAAGGGAGAGTAGCGGGGAATTTTCCTACGAGCAGTACTTC. The encoded protein is CASSYSSQRESSGEFSYEQYF.